The present T cell receptor (beta chain) was sequenced within a study of T cells in Graves' hyperthyroidism and ophthalmopathy. Overall study: Blood from the periphery was taken at initial diagnosis, before any treatment.

Patients with uncontrolled infections, other autoimmune diseases, pregnancy or lactation were excluded. Thyroid ultrasound and orbital computed tomography, with clinical symptoms and serum thyroxine and TRAb, informed diagnoses. Researchers took RNA transcripts and amplified the TCR beta CDR3 regions from them. TCR CDR3 underwent first-round RT-PCR with the HTBI primer set. TCRdb used MiXCR to reprocess the multiplex PCR reads, holding one entry per CDR3 protein. The sample has 650,000 to 750,000 distinct CDR3 sequences, 14% seen once. The CDR3 consists of 15 residues. V gave up 3 bases and J gave up 8 bases; unmatched junction bases: 8. Germline CDR1 is LNHDA and CDR2 is SQIVND (reference sequence). Study conclusions and caveats: The model forecast ophthalmopathy, anticipating it by a median approximately 6 months before onset.

Comment on this clonotype: The antigen is unknown.

The sequence was obtained from a woman aged 18-30 years with Graves' hyperthyroidism. The V and J genes are TRBV19 and TRBJ2-1, with 9 nucleotides matching TRBD2. The sample comprised blood. The CDR3 sequence: CASSILGLASDEQFF. The CDR3 nucleotides read TGTGCCAGTAGTATTTTGGGACTAGCTTCCGATGAGCAGTTCTTC.